This record concerns one T cell receptor beta chain sequence. This entry is derived from a study of cytomegalovirus exposure and HLA in healthy donors. Researchers ran the PCR with 60 Vbeta and 13 Jbeta primers. Per the study methods: About 12 million of the 80 million or so unique TCR beta chains counted in a later analysis were shared. Sequenced by immunoSEQ multiplex PCR; TCRdb stores in-frame clones only, minus some. The V and J calls and the clone size are those of that table, but D and trimming were determined from the DNA. The sample shows about 140,000 clones, roughly 75% of them seen only once. With 5 bases clipped from V and 4 bases from J, the junction kept 12 bases outside the gene matches. The CDR3 is 17 residues long. Per germline, CDR1 SGHAT and CDR2 FQDESV (reference sequence).

Sequencing was carried out using PBMCs. This clonotype was obtained from a young man in good health and CMV-seropositive. The chain carries TRBV11-1 and TRBJ2-7, with TRBD1 matching 12 bases. CDR3 in amino acids: CASSPRSPGQGAYEQYF. CDR3 sequence (DNA): TGTGCCAGCAGCCCTCGCTCCCCGGGACAGGGGGCTTACGAGCAGTACTTC.